Shown below are 3 T cell receptor beta chains from a single sample sequenced in a study of PD-1 blockade in classical Hodgkin lymphoma. Following autologous stem cell transplantation, relapse occurred in every patient, and exposure to brentuximab vedotin varied. Method: immunoSEQ multiplex PCR; TCRdb's copy keeps in-frame clones and lacks some. The top ten clones hold just over 9% of a sample with under 70,000 clones, 71% of them seen once. The specimen was peripheral blood mononuclear cells (PBMCs), collected before the second cycle of nivolumab. These receptors all stem from a human donor with classical Hodgkin lymphoma.

This rearrangement joins TRBV7-9 to TRBJ2-1; no definite D call. Germline V gives CDR1 SEHNR, CDR2 FQNEAQ (reference sequence). This CDR3 is built from 12 residues. Trimming removed 1 base from V and 5 bases from J, with 3 bases in between. The CDR3 reads CASSLGHNEQFF. As DNA, the CDR3 is TGTGCCAGCAGCTTAGGGCACAATGAGCAGTTCTTC.

The table lists this clone with many counts. V usage is TRBV7-2 and J usage is TRBJ1-2; 9 positions agree with TRBD1. Germline V gene lookup returns CDR1 SGHTA and CDR2 FQGNSA. The CDR3 is 15 amino acids. Trimming took 5 bases from V and 1 from J; bases not matched to a gene: 5. CDR3 loop: CASSDRDRVNYGYTF. CDR3 coding DNA: TGTGCCAGCAGCGACCGGGACAGGGTTAACTATGGCTACACCTTC.

The rearrangement joins TRBV6-5 to TRBJ1-1; no firm D call. Between the trimmed V and J ends, which lost 6 bases and 2 bases, there was a span of 10 bases. The CDR3 spans 13 residues. The V gene's germline CDR1 is MNHEY and CDR2 SVGAGI. The CDR3 reads CASRETRNTEAFF. CDR3 nucleotide sequence: TGTGCCAGCAGGGAAACAAGAAACACTGAAGCTTTCTTT.